A selection of T cell receptor beta chains follows, all from one sample in a study of T cell repertoires in ileal Crohn's disease. Generated by immunoSEQ multiplex PCR, the TCRdb table keeps only in-frame clones and is missing some. The sample has about 3,600 clones, roughly four fifths seen once. The sequencing input was ileal tissue. These receptors were taken from an adult with Crohn's disease. Each CDR3 is given with its conserved first and last residue. The order of the fields is V gene, D gene, J gene, clone size, CDR3 DNA, CDR3 protein. A D gene is named only where the DNA matches it firmly. Size is stated for part of the rows, as once, few or many counts, or as a class when the clone is expanded.

V: TRBV5-1; D: TRBD2; J: TRBJ2-7; size: NA; DNA: TGCGCCAGCAGCCTTACCGGGACTAGCAACGACGAGCAGTACTTC; CDR3: CASSLTGTSNDEQYF
V: TRBV4-1; D: NA; J: TRBJ1-1; size: NA; DNA: TGCGCCAGCAGCCAACCACTCAGGGACACTGAAGCTTTCTTT; CDR3: CASSQPLRDTEAFF
V: TRBV27; D: TRBD2; J: TRBJ2-5; size: NA; DNA: TGTGCCAGTCTGATGAGGGGAGGGCTCCAAGAGACCCAGTACTTC; CDR3: CASLMRGGLQETQYF
V: TRBV5-1; D: NA; J: TRBJ1-2; size: few; DNA: TGCGCCAGCAGCTTGAACAGGCTCGGGGGCTACACCTTC; CDR3: CASSLNRLGGYTF
V: TRBV5-1; D: NA; J: TRBJ2-1; size: NA; DNA: TGCGCCAGCAGCTTGAATTTCGGGGTCAATGAGCAGTTCTTC; CDR3: CASSLNFGVNEQFF
V: TRBV15; D: NA; J: TRBJ2-7; size: NA; DNA: TGTGCCACCAGCAGAGATATTTTGGCGGAAGAGCAGTACTTC; CDR3: CATSRDILAEEQYF
V: TRBV19; D: NA; J: TRBJ2-2; size: NA; DNA: TGTGCCAGTCAAGCGGAAGTGGGGGAGCTGTTTTTT; CDR3: CASQAEVGELFF
V: TRBV6-5; D: TRBD1; J: TRBJ2-7; size: NA; DNA: TGTGCCAGCAGCGACAGGGGGCGGTACGAGCAGTACTTC; CDR3: CASSDRGRYEQYF
V: TRBV7-3; D: TRBD1; J: TRBJ1-1; size: NA; DNA: TGTGCCAGCAGCCCAAACAGGGGAACTGAAGCTTTCTTT; CDR3: CASSPNRGTEAFF
V: TRBV7-8; D: NA; J: TRBJ2-1; size: NA; DNA: TGTGCCAGCAGCTTAGGAGGAGGGGGGGCCCCCAATGAGCAGTTCTTC; CDR3: CASSLGGGGAPNEQFF
V: TRBV5-4; D: NA; J: TRBJ2-5; size: NA; DNA: TGTGCCAGCAGCTTGTCACGGGGAAGAGAGACCCAGTACTTC; CDR3: CASSLSRGRETQYF
V: TRBV5-6; D: TRBD2; J: TRBJ2-1; size: NA; DNA: TGTGCCAGCAGCTTGGGGGCTAGCGGGGGTAATGAGCAGTTCTTC; CDR3: CASSLGASGGNEQFF
V: TRBV11-2; D: NA; J: TRBJ2-3; size: NA; DNA: TGTGCCAGCCTGCTCATACAGGGAAGCACAGATACGCAGTATTTT; CDR3: CASLLIQGSTDTQYF
V: TRBV10-3; D: NA; J: TRBJ2-3; size: NA; DNA: TGTGCCATGAGTGAGGGGGGGGGCACAGATACGCAGTATTTT; CDR3: CAMSEGGGTDTQYF
V: TRBV29-1; D: NA; J: TRBJ1-2; size: NA; DNA: TGCAGCATGACAGACAGTAACTATGGCTACACCTTC; CDR3: CSMTDSNYGYTF
V: TRBV4-1; D: NA; J: TRBJ2-1; size: NA; DNA: TGCGCCAGCAGCCAAGCTGGGACTGCCCAAGGTCAGTTCTTC; CDR3: CASSQAGTAQGQFF
V: TRBV9; D: NA; J: TRBJ2-2; size: NA; DNA: TGTGCCAGCAGCGGTTCTATCACCGGGGAGCTGTTTTTT; CDR3: CASSGSITGELFF
V: TRBV2; D: NA; J: TRBJ1-4; size: NA; DNA: TGTGCCAGCAGTCCAGACATACTTAATGAAAAACTGTTTTTT; CDR3: CASSPDILNEKLFF
V: TRBV19; D: TRBD1; J: TRBJ2-7; size: NA; DNA: TGTGCCAGTAGTATCTCGGGGACAGGGCACGAGCAGTACTTC; CDR3: CASSISGTGHEQYF
V: TRBV9; D: NA; J: TRBJ1-1; size: NA; DNA: TGTGCCAGCAGCGTAGATCCCGGGACTGAAGCTTTCTTT; CDR3: CASSVDPGTEAFF
V: TRBV15; D: NA; J: TRBJ2-5; size: NA; DNA: TGTGCCACCAGCTCACAAGAGACCCAGTACTTC; CDR3: CATSSQETQYF
V: TRBV5-6; D: TRBD1; J: TRBJ1-2; size: NA; DNA: TGTGCCAGCAGCTTCAGCGGGACAGGAACTAACTATGGCTACACCTTC; CDR3: CASSFSGTGTNYGYTF
V: TRBV21-1; D: NA; J: TRBJ2-6; size: few; DNA: TGTGCCAGCAGCGGAGGCATACTACAACAAAGTCGGGCCAACGTCCTGACTTTC; CDR3: CASSGGILQQSRANVLTF
V: TRBV19; D: TRBD2; J: TRBJ2-4; size: NA; DNA: TGTGCCAGTAGTATTAGGGGACTAGCGGGAGTATTAGCGAACATTCAGTACTTC; CDR3: CASSIRGLAGVLANIQYF
V: TRBV6-4; D: NA; J: TRBJ1-6; size: NA; DNA: TGTGCCAGCAGTGAACAGGGTGGCAATTCACCCCTCCACTTT; CDR3: CASSEQGGNSPLHF
V: TRBV28; D: NA; J: TRBJ1-2; size: few; DNA: TGTGCCAGCAGTTTAGGACAGTCCTATGGCTACACCTTC; CDR3: CASSLGQSYGYTF
V: TRBV30; D: TRBD2; J: TRBJ2-3; size: NA; DNA: TGTGCCTGGGGGCGAGCGGGAGGGTCCGATACGCAGTATTTT; CDR3: CAWGRAGGSDTQYF
V: TRBV18; D: NA; J: TRBJ1-1; size: NA; DNA: TGTGCCAGCTCACCATCAGTCCAGGGCCTGAACACTGAAGCTTTCTTT; CDR3: CASSPSVQGLNTEAFF
V: TRBV18; D: NA; J: TRBJ2-5; size: NA; DNA: TGTGCCAGCTCACCGTGGGGCGAAGAGACCCAGTACTTC; CDR3: CASSPWGEETQYF
V: TRBV16; D: NA; J: TRBJ2-3; size: NA; DNA: TGTGCCAGCAGCCAATCCGCAGTCACAGATACGCAGTATTTT; CDR3: CASSQSAVTDTQYF
V: TRBV19; D: NA; J: TRBJ1-1; size: few; DNA: TGTGCCAGTAGTGTTCATAACACTGAAGCTTTCTTT; CDR3: CASSVHNTEAFF
V: TRBV19; D: NA; J: TRBJ1-5; size: NA; DNA: TGTGCCAGTAGTACCCAGCCCCCTCCAGGTCAGCCCCAGCATTTT; CDR3: CASSTQPPPGQPQHF
V: TRBV4-3; D: TRBD2; J: TRBJ2-1; size: NA; DNA: TGCGCCAGCAGCCAAACCGCTAGCGGGAGGGAAGAGCAGTTCTTC; CDR3: CASSQTASGREEQFF
V: TRBV7-9; D: NA; J: TRBJ1-4; size: NA; DNA: TGTGCCAGCACCGCGGGACTTAATGAAAAACTGTTTTTT; CDR3: CASTAGLNEKLFF
V: TRBV5-1; D: NA; J: TRBJ1-1; size: NA; DNA: TGCGCCAGCAGCTTGGGGCACACTGAAGCTTTCTTT; CDR3: CASSLGHTEAFF
V: TRBV5-1; D: NA; J: TRBJ1-1; size: NA; DNA: TGCGCCAGCAGCTTGGCGGGTGGAGGATCGAACACTGAAGCTTTCTTT; CDR3: CASSLAGGGSNTEAFF
V: TRBV5-1; D: NA; J: TRBJ1-2; size: NA; DNA: TGCGCCAGCAGCTTCGGAGGTGTGTACTATGGCTACACCTTC; CDR3: CASSFGGVYYGYTF
V: TRBV4-1; D: NA; J: TRBJ1-5; size: NA; DNA: TGCGCCAGCAGCCAAGATTATGGAGGGGTGAATCAGCCCCAGCATTTT; CDR3: CASSQDYGGVNQPQHF
V: TRBV6-5; D: NA; J: TRBJ1-2; size: NA; DNA: TGTGCCAGCAGTTTGTTCAGGGGAAGCTATGGCTACACCTTC; CDR3: CASSLFRGSYGYTF
V: TRBV14; D: TRBD1; J: TRBJ2-1; size: NA; DNA: TGTGCCAGCAGCCAAGGTTGGGCAGGGGGAAAGTCCTACAATGAGCAGTTCTTC; CDR3: CASSQGWAGGKSYNEQFF
V: TRBV4-2; D: TRBD2; J: TRBJ2-1; size: NA; DNA: TGTGCCAGCAGTCCGACTAGCGGGGGATTAGGTGAGCAGTTCTTC; CDR3: CASSPTSGGLGEQFF
V: TRBV6-1; D: NA; J: TRBJ1-6; size: NA; DNA: TGTGCCAGCAGGGGAGTTGGGCAAGTTTGGTCACCCCTCCACTTT; CDR3: CASRGVGQVWSPLHF
V: TRBV30; D: TRBD2; J: TRBJ2-1; size: NA; DNA: TGTGCCTGGAGTAAAGTACCCCTAGCGGGCAATGAGCAGTTCTTC; CDR3: CAWSKVPLAGNEQFF
V: TRBV6-1; D: TRBD1; J: TRBJ2-7; size: NA; DNA: TGTGCCAGCAGTGAAGGACAGGGGGCCCTCTACGAGCAGTACTTC; CDR3: CASSEGQGALYEQYF
V: TRBV2; D: NA; J: TRBJ1-5; size: NA; DNA: TGTGCCAGCAGTCTGAGGACAGCGGCCTTCAATCAGCCCCAGCATTTT; CDR3: CASSLRTAAFNQPQHF
V: TRBV6-1; D: TRBD1; J: TRBJ1-5; size: NA; DNA: TGTGCCAGCAGTGAGACAGGGGGCCGTCTCCTCCATCAGCCCCAGCATTTT; CDR3: CASSETGGRLLHQPQHF
V: TRBV5-5; D: TRBD1; J: TRBJ1-5; size: once; DNA: TGTGCCAGCAGCCAGGACAGGGGGCGACCTCAGCCCCAGCATTTT; CDR3: CASSQDRGRPQPQHF
V: TRBV11-2; D: TRBD1; J: TRBJ2-5; size: NA; DNA: TGTGCCAGCAGCTGGACAGGGGGGGAAGAGACCCAGTACTTC; CDR3: CASSWTGGEETQYF
V: TRBV4-3; D: TRBD1; J: TRBJ1-2; size: NA; DNA: TGCGCCAGCAGCCAAGCGACAGGGGGCCAAGGCTACACCTTC; CDR3: CASSQATGGQGYTF
V: TRBV19; D: TRBD2; J: TRBJ2-2; size: NA; DNA: TGTGCCAGTAGTATGGGGACTAGGGACACCGGGGAGCTGTTTTTT; CDR3: CASSMGTRDTGELFF
V: TRBV27; D: NA; J: TRBJ1-3; size: NA; DNA: TGTGCCAGCAGTTTATCGGTCCTAGGCTCTGGAAACACCATATATTTT; CDR3: CASSLSVLGSGNTIYF
V: TRBV9; D: TRBD1; J: TRBJ1-2; size: few; DNA: TGTGCCAGCAGCGCCGGGACAGTAGACTACACCTTC; CDR3: CASSAGTVDYTF
V: TRBV5-4; D: NA; J: TRBJ1-3; size: NA; DNA: TGTGCCAGCAGCTTACAGGAGGGAAACACCATATATTTT; CDR3: CASSLQEGNTIYF
V: TRBV27; D: NA; J: TRBJ1-5; size: large; DNA: TGTGCCAGCAGTATGGCTGCGGGGCGGCAGCCCCAGCATTTT; CDR3: CASSMAAGRQPQHF
V: TRBV30; D: NA; J: TRBJ1-2; size: NA; DNA: TGTGCCTGGGGGCGTCCTTCGGGGGTACGTGGCTACACCTTC; CDR3: CAWGRPSGVRGYTF
V: TRBV5-4; D: NA; J: TRBJ1-1; size: NA; DNA: TGTGCCAGCAGCCCGCCGCAGGGCCTGGGCACTGAAGCTTTCTTT; CDR3: CASSPPQGLGTEAFF
V: TRBV5-1; D: TRBD1; J: TRBJ1-1; size: NA; DNA: TGCGCCAGCAGCTCGGGACAGTCGAACACTGAAGCTTTCTTT; CDR3: CASSSGQSNTEAFF